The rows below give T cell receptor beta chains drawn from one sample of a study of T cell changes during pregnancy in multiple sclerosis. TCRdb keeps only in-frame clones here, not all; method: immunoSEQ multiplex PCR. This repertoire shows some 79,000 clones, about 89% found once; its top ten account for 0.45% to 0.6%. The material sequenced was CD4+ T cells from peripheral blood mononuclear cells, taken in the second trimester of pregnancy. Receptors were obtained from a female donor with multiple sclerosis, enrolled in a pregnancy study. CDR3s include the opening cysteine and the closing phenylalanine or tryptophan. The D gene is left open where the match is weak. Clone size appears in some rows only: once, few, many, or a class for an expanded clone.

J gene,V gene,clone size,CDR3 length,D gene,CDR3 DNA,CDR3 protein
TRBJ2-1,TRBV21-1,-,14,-,TGTGCCAGCAGCCCGCGGGGGAGGGGCAATGAGCAGTTCTTC,CASSPRGRGNEQFF
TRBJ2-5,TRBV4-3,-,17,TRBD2,TGCGCCAGCAGCCAAGATTTGGGCGGGGGGTACCAAGAGACCCAGTACTTC,CASSQDLGGGYQETQYF
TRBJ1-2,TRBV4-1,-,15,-,TGCGCCAGCAGCCAACGAACGGGGGATCCCTATGGCTACACCTTC,CASSQRTGDPYGYTF
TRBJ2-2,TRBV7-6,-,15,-,TGTGCCAGCAGCTTAGTGGCAGGGTACACCGGGGAGCTGTTTTTT,CASSLVAGYTGELFF
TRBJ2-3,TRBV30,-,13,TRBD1,TGTGCCTGGAGTGTCACAGGGGGCAGGGAAAAGTATTTT,CAWSVTGGREKYF
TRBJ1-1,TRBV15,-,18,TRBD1,TGTGCCACCAGGAGAGAGAGAATAGGGACAGGGATGAACACTGAAGCTTTCTTT,CATRRERIGTGMNTEAFF
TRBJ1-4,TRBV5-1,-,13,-,TGCGCCAGCAGCTTGGTCGTTGATGAAAAACTGTTTTTT,CASSLVVDEKLFF
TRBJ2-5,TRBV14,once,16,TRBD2,TGTGCCAGCAGCCAACGACTAGCGGGGGGCCTAGAGACCCAGTACTTC,CASSQRLAGGLETQYF
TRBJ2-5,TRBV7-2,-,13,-,TGTGCCAGCAGCTCAAACTCGGTCGGGACCCAGTACTTC,CASSSNSVGTQYF
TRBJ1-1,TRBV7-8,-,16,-,TGTGCCAGCAGCTTTTCGCTTGGGAGCGTTAACACTGAAGCTTTCTTT,CASSFSLGSVNTEAFF
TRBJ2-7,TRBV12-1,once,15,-,TGTGCCAGCAGCCCCTGGCTAGCGAGAATCTACGAGCAGTACTTC,CASSPWLARIYEQYF
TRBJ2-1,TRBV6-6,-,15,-,TGTGCCAGCAGCACATCCCGGGACATGGGGAATGAGCAGTTCTTC,CASSTSRDMGNEQFF
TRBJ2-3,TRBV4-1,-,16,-,TGCGCCAGCAGCCGTCGGGGGGCTGGAAGCACAGATACGCAGTATTTT,CASSRRGAGSTDTQYF
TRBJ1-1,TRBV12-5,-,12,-,TGTGCTAGTGGTTTCAACAGGGAAAGGGCTTTCTTT,CASGFNRERAFF
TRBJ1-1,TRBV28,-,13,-,TGTGCCAGCAGTTTACACCGGGACACTGAAGCTTTCTTT,CASSLHRDTEAFF
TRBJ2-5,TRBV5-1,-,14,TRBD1,TGCGCCAGCAGCACCGGGACAGGGCAAGAGACCCAGTACTTC,CASSTGTGQETQYF
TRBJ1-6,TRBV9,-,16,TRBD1,TGTGCCAGCAGCGTAGCTACCCCAGGGGGGTATTCACCCCTCCACTTT,CASSVATPGGYSPLHF
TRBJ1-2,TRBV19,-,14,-,TGTGCCAGTAGTATAGGAGGGACAAACTATGGCTACACCTTC,CASSIGGTNYGYTF
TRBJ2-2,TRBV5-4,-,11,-,TGTGCCAGCAGCTTCGCCGGGGAGCTGTTTTTT,CASSFAGELFF
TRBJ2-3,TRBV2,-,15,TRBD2,TGTGCCAGCAGTGAGACTAGCGTTAGCACAGATACGCAGTATTTT,CASSETSVSTDTQYF
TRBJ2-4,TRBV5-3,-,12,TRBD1,TGTGCACCTCGGACAGGGAAAAACATTCAGTACTTC,CAPRTGKNIQYF
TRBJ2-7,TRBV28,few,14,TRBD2,TGTGCCAGCTACAGAGCGGGAGAAGGTCGCGAGCAGTACTTC,CASYRAGEGREQYF
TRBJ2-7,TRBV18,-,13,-,TGTGCCAGCTCACTAGAGGTACAGGGAGAGCAGTACTTC,CASSLEVQGEQYF
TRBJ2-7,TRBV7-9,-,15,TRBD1,TGTGCCAGCAGCCGAACGGGACAGCTAACCTACGAGCAGTACTTC,CASSRTGQLTYEQYF
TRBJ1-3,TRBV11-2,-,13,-,TGTGCCAGCAGTTCGGACACCCGAAACACCATATATTTT,CASSSDTRNTIYF
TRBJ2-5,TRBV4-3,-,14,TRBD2,TGCGCCAGCAGCACCGAAGCGGGGGGGACAACCCAGTACTTC,CASSTEAGGTTQYF
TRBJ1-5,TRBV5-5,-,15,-,TGTGCCAGCAGCTTGTCTCGAGGAAGCAATCAGCCCCAGCATTTT,CASSLSRGSNQPQHF
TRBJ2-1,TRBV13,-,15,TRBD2,TGTGCCAGCAGCTACACTAGCGGGGGGGCGGATGAGCAGTTCTTC,CASSYTSGGADEQFF
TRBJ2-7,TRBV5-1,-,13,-,TGCGCCAGCAGCTTGGGCCAGGACTACGAGCAGTACTTC,CASSLGQDYEQYF